Below, one T cell receptor beta chain is given with its context. The antigen is unknown. The entry originates in a study of blood T cells in healthy people across ages. Study findings and constraints: It was not possible, with unsorted PBMCs, to conclusively compare naive and antigen-experienced cells.

Donors were systemically healthy Caucasian individuals from Russia aged about 6 to 90 years. Germline-derived CDR1 and CDR2 are LGHNA and YSLEER. The CDR3 is 12 amino acids. The use of a sample-barcoded 5' primer and a J-beta primer mix characterized a second PCR of roughly 6 to 11 cycles. A template-switch adaptor with 12 random nucleotides tagged each cDNA molecule. Every sample gave at least 3 million paired-end reads containing CDR3. TCRdb processed the 5' RACE reads anew with MiXCR; each CDR3 protein has one entry. The sample shows 1,300,000 or so distinct CDR3 sequences, around 59% of them seen only once.

This TCR derives from a young man in good health. This chain links TRBV4-3 with TRBJ2-5; TRBD1 agrees at 8 bases. Judging by the DNA end, TRBJ2-7 fits better; the J call may be wrong. The sample comprised blood. CDR3 region: CATLRGRYEQYF. CDR3 sequence (DNA): TGCGCCACCCTCAGGGGGCGGTACGAGCAGTACTTC.